The 14 T cell receptor beta chains listed next were all sequenced from one sample in a study of blood T cell repertoires in COVID-19. Method: immunoSEQ multiplex PCR; TCRdb's copy keeps in-frame clones and lacks some. The sample carries some 390,000 clones, about 88% recorded once. Input material: peripheral blood. Receptors originate from a human donor in a cohort sampled during active COVID-19.

The genes are TRBV28 and TRBJ1-4; tentative D call: TRBD1 (5 bases). This CDR3 comprises 15 residues. Germline V CDR1 and CDR2: MDHEN, SYDVKM. Trimming removed 4 bases at V and 6 bases at J, with 15 bases between. The chain's CDR3 is CASSSRRGSDEKLFF. CDR3 bases: TGTGCCAGCAGTTCCCGGCGGGGGTCGGATGAAAAACTGTTTTTT.

V and J are TRBV7-8 and TRBJ2-3; D might be TRBD2 (6 bases). The CDR3 has 19 residues. Germline assignment: CDR1 SGHVS and CDR2 FQNEAQ. V shed 5 bases and J shed 0 bases, with 24 bases lying between them. Here the CDR3 reads CASSQPGGAQISSTDTQYF. In DNA, the CDR3 is TGTGCCAGCAGCCAACCCGGCGGGGCCCAAATTTCTAGCACAGATACGCAGTATTTT.

In regard to this clone: The germline gene is not matched at one end of the junction; a read error may be the cause. In DNA form, the CDR3 reads TGTGCCAGCAGCTTAAGGGGATCACAGGGTGAGGGCCCTCACCCCCCGAGGAACTTC. It codes for CASSLRGSQGEGPHPPRNF. The chain joins TRBV7-3 to TRBJ2-7; tentative D call: TRBD1 (6 bases). CDR3 length equals 19 residues. The V gene's germline CDR1 is SGHTA and CDR2 FQGTGA.

The CDR3 DNA reads as TGTGCCAGCAGTTACTCCCCGGACAGGGGTGAAGCTTTCTTT. Its translation is CASSYSPDRGEAFF. The V call is TRBV6-6, the J call TRBJ1-1; TRBD1 matches at 9 bases. The J segment lost 7 bases and the V segment lost 0 bases, leaving 3 bases of the junction unmatched. The V gene's germline CDR1 is MNHNY and CDR2 SVGAGI (reference sequence). The CDR3 consists of 14 residues.

This rearrangement joins TRBV10-3 to TRBJ1-1; weak D call: TRBD1 (5 bases). V was clipped by 3 bases and J by 6 bases, with 17 bases between them. The CDR3 covers 15 residues. The V gene's germline CDR1 is ENHRY and CDR2 SYGVKD. The CDR3 DNA follows: TGTGCCATCAGTGATTCGGGCGGGGCGACCCCTGAAGCTTTCTTT. It yields the protein CAISDSGGATPEAFF.

V is TRBV12-2 and J is TRBJ2-6; TRBD2 is taken as the D call from the table, unchecked against the DNA. TRBV12-2 counts as a pseudogene. The CDR3 loop spans 13 amino acids. CDR3: CASLLSGANVLTF. The CDR3 region has the DNA TGTGCGAGTTTACTCTCTGGGGCCAACGTCCTGACTTTC.

The gene calls are TRBV7-6 and TRBJ2-3, with 7 bases aligning to TRBD1. The V gene's germline CDR1 is SGHVS and CDR2 FNYEAQ. The CDR3 loop spans 16 amino acids. With V trimmed by 1 base and J by 4 bases, 8 bases remained unmatched. CDR3 nucleotides: TGTGCCAGCAGCTTAGAGGGCAGGGGGATGGCAGATACGCAGTATTTT. Translation: CASSLEGRGMADTQYF.

This clone appeared once. CDR3 DNA sequence: TGTGCCAGCACCCCGGGACAGGGCAGCACAGATACGCAGTATTTT. It yields the protein CASTPGQGSTDTQYF. J is TRBJ2-3 and V is TRBV13; 9 bases agree with TRBD1. V lost 7 bases to trimming and J lost 0 bases; unmatched junction nucleotides: 5. The CDR3 covers 15 residues. Per the germline V gene, CDR1 is PRHDT and CDR2 is FYEKMQ (reference sequence).

This chain links TRBV9 with TRBJ2-3, with 7 bases identical to TRBD2. Germline V lookup: CDR1 SGDLS, CDR2 YYNGEE. The CDR3 is made up of 16 amino acids. The V gene end was trimmed by 0 bases and the J gene end by 1 base; junction bases not matched to a gene: 5. CDR3 in amino acids: CASSVAPLAGTDTQYF. As DNA, the CDR3 is TGTGCCAGCAGCGTAGCCCCTCTAGCGGGCACAGATACGCAGTATTTT.

A note on this clone: Other nucleotide sequences from this sample produce the same CDR3. In DNA, the CDR3 is TGTGCCACCAGCAGAGATCGGGGGGGAGAGACCCAGTACTTC. It codes for CATSRDRGGETQYF. The chain employs TRBV15 and TRBJ2-5; TRBD2 matches 8 bases. Germline loops: CDR1 LNHNV, CDR2 YYDKDF (reference sequence). Unmatched junction bases numbered 1, after V lost 0 bases and J lost 4 bases. This CDR3 contains 14 residues.

This chain links TRBV5-1 with TRBJ1-5, with 8 bases matching TRBD1. This CDR3 spans 15 amino acids. The germline gives CDR1 SGHRS, CDR2 YFSETQ. Trimming took 4 bases from V and 4 from J; bases not matched to a gene: 7. CDR3: CASSPGGQENQPQHF. The CDR3 region has the DNA TGCGCCAGCAGCCCCGGGGGACAGGAAAATCAGCCCCAGCATTTT.

The rearrangement links TRBV2 to TRBJ2-1; 15 bases agree with TRBD2. V gave up 6 bases and J gave up 8 bases; unmatched junction bases: 5. The CDR3 spans 15 residues. CDR1 and CDR2 from the germline V gene are SNHLY and FYNNEI. CDR3 DNA sequence: TGTGCCAGCAGCCGCGGACTAGCGGGGGGGCATGAGCAGTTCTTC. Amino acid sequence: CASSRGLAGGHEQFF. Together with reference TRBV2 and TRBJ2-1, the CDR3 gives the full variable domain: EPEVTQTPSHQVTQMGQEVILRCVPISNHLYFYWYRQILGQKVEFLVSFYNNEISEKSEIFDDQFSVERPDGSNFTLKIRSTKLEDSAMYFCASSRGLAGGHEQFFGPGTRLTVL.

The chain joins TRBV30 to TRBJ2-3; the match to TRBD2 covers 10 bases. Germline V gene data show CDR1 as GTSNPN and CDR2 as SVGIG (reference sequence). The CDR3 has 16 residues. After removal of 5 bases from V and 2 bases from J, the junction contained 10 bases not matched to a gene. The CDR3 region is CAWASYLAGATDTQYF. CDR3 sequence (DNA): TGTGCCTGGGCCTCTTATCTAGCGGGAGCCACAGATACGCAGTATTTT.

The chain links TRBV6-6 to TRBJ2-2; D gene unclear. Germline CDR1 and CDR2: MNHNY and SVGAGI (reference sequence). CDR3 size: 15 residues. V lost 2 bases, J lost 4 bases, and 11 bases lay in between. For the CDR3, the DNA is TGTGCCAGCAGTTACGGCGCGGAAGCCACCGGGGAGCTGTTTTTT. The encoded protein is CASSYGAEATGELFF.